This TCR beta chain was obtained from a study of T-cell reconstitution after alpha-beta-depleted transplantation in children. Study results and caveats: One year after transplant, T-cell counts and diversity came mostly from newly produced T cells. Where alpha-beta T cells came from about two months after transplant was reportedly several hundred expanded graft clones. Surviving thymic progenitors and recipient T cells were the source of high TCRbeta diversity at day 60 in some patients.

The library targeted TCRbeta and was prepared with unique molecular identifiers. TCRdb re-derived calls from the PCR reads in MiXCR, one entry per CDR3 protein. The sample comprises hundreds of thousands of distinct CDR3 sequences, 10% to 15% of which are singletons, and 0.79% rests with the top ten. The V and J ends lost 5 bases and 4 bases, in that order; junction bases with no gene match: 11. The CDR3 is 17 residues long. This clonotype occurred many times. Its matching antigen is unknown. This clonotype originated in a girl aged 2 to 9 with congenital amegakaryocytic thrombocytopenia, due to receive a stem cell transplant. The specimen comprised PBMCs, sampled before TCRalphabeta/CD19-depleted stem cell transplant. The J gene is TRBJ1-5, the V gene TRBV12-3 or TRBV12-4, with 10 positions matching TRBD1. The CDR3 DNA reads TGTGCCAGCAGTCTGCATTCGGGACAGGGGAAGAATCAGCCCCAGCATTTT. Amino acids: CASSLHSGQGKNQPQHF.